What follows describes a single TCR beta chain. The source of the sample is a study of human T cells and chemical hapten exposure. Trimming took 6 bases from V and 0 from J, leaving 25 bases between them. The CDR3 is made up of 19 amino acids. Germline loops: CDR1 SEHNR, CDR2 FQNEAQ (reference sequence). The time point denotes: patch test 2, 6 weeks after DPC sensitization. As for treatment: therapeutic diphenylcyclopropenone sensitization with weekly scalp DPC. Prior to each patch test being applied, blood was drawn. The library attached unique molecular identifiers to individual cDNA molecules. Original methodology: Individual samples carried between about 23,224 and 700,000 TCRs, with approximately 100,000 as the median. TCRdb processed the RACE reads anew with MiXCR; each CDR3 protein has one entry. The V and J calls and clone size come from TCRdb's table, not from the authors' own analysis. This table has 360,000 or so distinct CDR3 sequences, just under 6.5% appearing once.

The chain has TRBV7-9 and TRBJ2-3; possible D gene TRBD2, 7 bases. The sample here was whole blood, taken in connection with sensitization to the hapten diphenylcyclopropenone (DPC). This TCR came from a woman younger than 30 with alopecia areata. Some clones in this sample may be carry-over from other donors' samples. DNA of the CDR3: TGTGCCAGCAGACTACGAGGGGGGGCCTCAGCACATAGCACAGATACGCAGTATTTT. This gives the protein CASRLRGGASAHSTDTQYF.